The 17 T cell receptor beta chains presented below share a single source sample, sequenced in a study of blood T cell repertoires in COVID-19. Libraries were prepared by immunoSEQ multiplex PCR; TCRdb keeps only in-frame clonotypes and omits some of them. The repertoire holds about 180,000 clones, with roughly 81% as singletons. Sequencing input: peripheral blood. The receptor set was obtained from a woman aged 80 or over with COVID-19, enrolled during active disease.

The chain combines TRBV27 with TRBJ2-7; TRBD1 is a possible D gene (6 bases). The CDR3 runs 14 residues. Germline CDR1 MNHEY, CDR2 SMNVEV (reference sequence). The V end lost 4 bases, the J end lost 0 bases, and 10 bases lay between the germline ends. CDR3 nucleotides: TGTGCCAGCAGTTCAGACAGGAGCTCCTACGAGCAGTACTTC. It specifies CASSSDRSSYEQYF.

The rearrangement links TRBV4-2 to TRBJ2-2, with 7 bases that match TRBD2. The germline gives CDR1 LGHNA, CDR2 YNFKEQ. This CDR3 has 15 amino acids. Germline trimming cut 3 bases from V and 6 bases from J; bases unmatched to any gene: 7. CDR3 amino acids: CASSHKPAGPGELFF. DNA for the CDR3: TGTGCCAGCAGCCACAAGCCAGCGGGGCCCGGGGAGCTGTTTTTT.

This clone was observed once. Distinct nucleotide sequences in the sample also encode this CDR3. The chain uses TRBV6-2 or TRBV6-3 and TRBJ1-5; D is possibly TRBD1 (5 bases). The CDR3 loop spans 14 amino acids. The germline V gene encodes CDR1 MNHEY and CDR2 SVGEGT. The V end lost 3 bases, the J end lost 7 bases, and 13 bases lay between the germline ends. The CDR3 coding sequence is TGTGCCAGCAGTTATTCGGGGGTCGGGCAGCCCCAGCATTTT. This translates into CASSYSGVGQPQHF.

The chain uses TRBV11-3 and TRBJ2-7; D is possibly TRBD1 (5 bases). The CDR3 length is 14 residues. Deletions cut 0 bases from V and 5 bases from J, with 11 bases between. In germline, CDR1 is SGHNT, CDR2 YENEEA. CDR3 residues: CASSLDRVRHEQYF. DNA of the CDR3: TGTGCCAGCAGCTTAGACAGGGTTCGGCACGAGCAGTACTTC.

The CDR3: CASSLPAAGTYEQYF. The DNA for the CDR3 is TGCGCCAGCAGCTTGCCGGCGGCAGGGACCTACGAGCAGTACTTC. The V and J genes are TRBV5-1 and TRBJ2-7, with D possibly matching TRBD1 (5 bases). The length of the CDR3 is 15 residues. Germline CDR1 is SGHRS and CDR2 is YFSETQ. The V end was cut by 1 base, the J end by 2 bases, with 13 bases between.

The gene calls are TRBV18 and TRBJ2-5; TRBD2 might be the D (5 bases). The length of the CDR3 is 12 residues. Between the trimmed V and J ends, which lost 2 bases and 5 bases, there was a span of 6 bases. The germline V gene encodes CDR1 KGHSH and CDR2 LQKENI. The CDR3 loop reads CASSPERETQYF. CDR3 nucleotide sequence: TGTGCCAGCTCACCAGAGCGGGAGACCCAGTACTTC.

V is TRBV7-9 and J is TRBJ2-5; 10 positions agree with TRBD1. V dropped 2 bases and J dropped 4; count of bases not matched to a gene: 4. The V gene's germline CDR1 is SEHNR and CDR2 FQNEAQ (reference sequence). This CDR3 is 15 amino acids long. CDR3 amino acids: CASSLRQGAGETQYF. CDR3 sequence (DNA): TGTGCCAGCAGCTTAAGACAGGGGGCAGGAGAGACCCAGTACTTC.

CDR3: CASSLGPEETQYF. The CDR3, as DNA: TGTGCCAGCAGCTTAGGTCCAGAAGAGACCCAGTACTTC. The chain couples TRBV7-3 to TRBJ2-5; D uncertain. The CDR3 is 13 residues long. The germline gives CDR1 SGHTA, CDR2 FQGTGA. The V and J ends lost 2 bases and 3 bases respectively, with 7 bases between them.

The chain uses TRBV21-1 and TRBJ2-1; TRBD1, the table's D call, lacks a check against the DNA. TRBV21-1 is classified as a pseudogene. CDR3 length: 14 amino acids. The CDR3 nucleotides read TGTGCCAGCGGATCACAGGGGTTCTACAATGAGCAGTTCTTC. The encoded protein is CASGSQGFYNEQFF.

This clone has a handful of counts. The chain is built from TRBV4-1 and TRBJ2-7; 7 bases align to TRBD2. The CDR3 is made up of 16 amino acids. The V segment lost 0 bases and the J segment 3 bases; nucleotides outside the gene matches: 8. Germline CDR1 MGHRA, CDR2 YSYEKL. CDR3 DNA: TGCGCCAGCAGCCAAGAAGGAGCGGGGCCCCGCTACGAGCAGTACTTC. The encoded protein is CASSQEGAGPRYEQYF.

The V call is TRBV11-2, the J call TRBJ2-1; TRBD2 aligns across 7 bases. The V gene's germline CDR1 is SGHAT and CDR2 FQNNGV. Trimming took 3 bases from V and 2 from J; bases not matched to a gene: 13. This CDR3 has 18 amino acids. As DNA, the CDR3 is TGTGCCAGCAGCTTGGGCCTCAAGGGCGGGGGACCCTACAATGAGCAGTTCTTC. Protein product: CASSLGLKGGGPYNEQFF.

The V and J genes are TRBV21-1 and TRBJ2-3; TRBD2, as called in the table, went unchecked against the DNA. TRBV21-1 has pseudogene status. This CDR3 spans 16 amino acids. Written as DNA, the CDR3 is TGTGCCAGCAGCAAAGAACCTAGAGCGTCCACAGATACGCAGTATTTT. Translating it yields CASSKEPRASTDTQYF.

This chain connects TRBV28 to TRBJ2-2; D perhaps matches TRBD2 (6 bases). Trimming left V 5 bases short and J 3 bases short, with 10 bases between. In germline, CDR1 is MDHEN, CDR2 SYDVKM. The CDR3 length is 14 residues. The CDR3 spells CASSRRDDTGELFF. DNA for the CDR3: TGTGCCAGCAGTAGGCGGGACGACACCGGGGAGCTGTTTTTT.

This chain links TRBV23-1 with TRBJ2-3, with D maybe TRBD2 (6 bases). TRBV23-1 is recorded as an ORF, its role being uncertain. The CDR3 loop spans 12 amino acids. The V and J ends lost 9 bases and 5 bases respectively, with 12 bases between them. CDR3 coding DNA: TGCGCCAGTCGGAGGGGCAGAGATACGCAGTATTTT. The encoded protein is CASRRGRDTQYF.

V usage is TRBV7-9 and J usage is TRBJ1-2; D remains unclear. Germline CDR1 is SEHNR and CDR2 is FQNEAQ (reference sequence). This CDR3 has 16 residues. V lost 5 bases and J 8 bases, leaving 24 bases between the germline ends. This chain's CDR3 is CASSRRTDLAAGGYTF. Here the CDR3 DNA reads TGTGCCAGCAGCCGGCGAACAGACCTAGCTGCGGGAGGCTACACCTTC.

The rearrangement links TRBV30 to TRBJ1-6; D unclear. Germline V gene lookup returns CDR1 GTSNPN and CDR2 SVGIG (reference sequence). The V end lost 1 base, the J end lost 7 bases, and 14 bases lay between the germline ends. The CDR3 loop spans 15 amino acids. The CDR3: CAWSGSGKRNSPLHF. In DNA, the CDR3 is TGTGCCTGGAGTGGATCGGGGAAACGGAATTCACCCCTCCACTTT.

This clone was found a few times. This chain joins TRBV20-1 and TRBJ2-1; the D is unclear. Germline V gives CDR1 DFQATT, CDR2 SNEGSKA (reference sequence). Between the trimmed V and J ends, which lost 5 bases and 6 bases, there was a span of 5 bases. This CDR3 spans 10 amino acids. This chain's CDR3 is CSAVFNEQFF. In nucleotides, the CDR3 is TGCAGTGCTGTATTCAATGAGCAGTTCTTC.